The clone carrying this TCR beta chain was observed at least ten times. Its antigen remains unknown. Additional DNA sequences in this sample encode the identical CDR3. The data originate from a study of metastatic and nonmetastatic thyroid tumors. Study information: Malignant thyroid and benign thyroid patients provided blood and tumor or nodule tissue whose repertoires were compared.

Before thyroid surgery, none of the patients had received any treatment. V was pared by 5 bases and J by 8 bases, with 22 bases between. Germline V lookup: CDR1 SGDLS, CDR2 YYNGEE. The CDR3 contains 15 residues. General observations from the study: Reports indicated that malignant thyroid tumors showed significantly higher TCR beta diversity than benign nodules did, in blood and tumor.

Authors' methods: CDR3 differences across clinicopathological groups were used to build a distant-metastasis classifier for papillary thyroid cancer. MiXCR was used by TCRdb to re-call the PCR reads. These V and J calls originate from TCRdb's pipeline instead of the authors' own analysis. The repertoire holds fewer than 20,000 clones, with about a fifth as singletons. The sequence was collected from a female donor with papillary thyroid cancer or a benign thyroid nodule (not recorded which). Some clones in this sample may be carry-over from other donors' samples. The sequenced sample was tumor tissue. J is TRBJ1-2 and V is TRBV9; D not certain. CDR3 protein: CASRREGPPAGGYTF. For the CDR3, the DNA is TGTGCCAGCAGACGGGAAGGACCTCCGGCCGGGGGCTACACCTTC.